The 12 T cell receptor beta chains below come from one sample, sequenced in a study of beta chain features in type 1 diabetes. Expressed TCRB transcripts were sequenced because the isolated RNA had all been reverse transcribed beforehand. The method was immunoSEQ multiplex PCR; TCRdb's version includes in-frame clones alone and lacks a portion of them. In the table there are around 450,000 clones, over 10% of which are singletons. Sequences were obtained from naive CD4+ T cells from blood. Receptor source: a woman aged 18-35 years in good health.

The CDR3, as DNA: TGTGCCTGGAGTGCGACAAGGACAGGGAGGAACATTCAGTACTTC. Translating gives CAWSATRTGRNIQYF. The rearrangement links TRBV30 to TRBJ2-4, with 8 bases lining up with TRBD1. Germline lookup yields CDR1 GTSNPN and CDR2 SVGIG (reference sequence). This CDR3 has 15 residues. Germline trimming cut 1 base from V and 7 bases from J; bases unmatched to any gene: 9.

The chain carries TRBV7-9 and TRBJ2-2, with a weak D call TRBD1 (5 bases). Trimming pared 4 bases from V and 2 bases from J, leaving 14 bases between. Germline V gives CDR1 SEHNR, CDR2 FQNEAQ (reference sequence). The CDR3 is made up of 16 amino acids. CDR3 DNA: TGTGCCAGCAGCTCCCAATCGACAGTAAACACCGGGGAGCTGTTTTTT. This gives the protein CASSSQSTVNTGELFF.

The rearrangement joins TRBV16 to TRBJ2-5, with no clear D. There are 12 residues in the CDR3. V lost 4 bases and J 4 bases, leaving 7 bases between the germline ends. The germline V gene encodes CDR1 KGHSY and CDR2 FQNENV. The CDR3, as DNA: TGTGCCAGCAGCCTCAACAGAGAGACCCAGTACTTC. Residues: CASSLNRETQYF.

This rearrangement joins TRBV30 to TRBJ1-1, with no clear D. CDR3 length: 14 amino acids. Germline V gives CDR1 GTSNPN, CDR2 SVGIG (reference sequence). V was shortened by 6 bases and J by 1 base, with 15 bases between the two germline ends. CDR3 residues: CACIPRRGNTEAFF. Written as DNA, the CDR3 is TGTGCCTGCATACCCCGTCGGGGGAACACTGAAGCTTTCTTT.

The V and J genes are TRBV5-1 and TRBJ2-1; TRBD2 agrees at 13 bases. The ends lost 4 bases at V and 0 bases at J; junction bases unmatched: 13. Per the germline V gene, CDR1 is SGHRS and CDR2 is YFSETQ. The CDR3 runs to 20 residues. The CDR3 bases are TGCGCCAGCAGCACCAACCCGACTAGCGGGAGGTCGAGCTCCTACAATGAGCAGTTCTTC. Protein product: CASSTNPTSGRSSSYNEQFF.

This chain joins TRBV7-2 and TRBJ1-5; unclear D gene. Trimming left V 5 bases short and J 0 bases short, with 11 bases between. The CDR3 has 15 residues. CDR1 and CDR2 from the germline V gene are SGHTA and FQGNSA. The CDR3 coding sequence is TGTGCCAGCAGCCCCCCGGGCGGTAGCAATCAGCCCCAGCATTTT. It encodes CASSPPGGSNQPQHF.

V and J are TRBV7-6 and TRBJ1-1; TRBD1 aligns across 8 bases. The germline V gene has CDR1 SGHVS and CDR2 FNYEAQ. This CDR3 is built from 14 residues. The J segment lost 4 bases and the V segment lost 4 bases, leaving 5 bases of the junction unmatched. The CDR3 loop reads CASSSIQGGTEAFF. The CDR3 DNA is TGTGCCAGCAGCTCAATACAGGGGGGCACTGAAGCTTTCTTT. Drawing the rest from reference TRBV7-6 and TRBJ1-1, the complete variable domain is GAGVSQSPRYKVTKRGQDVALRCDPISGHVSLYWYRQALGQGPEFLTYFNYEAQQDKSGLPNDRFSAERPEGSISTLTIQRTEQRDSAMYRCASSSIQGGTEAFFGQGTRLTVV.

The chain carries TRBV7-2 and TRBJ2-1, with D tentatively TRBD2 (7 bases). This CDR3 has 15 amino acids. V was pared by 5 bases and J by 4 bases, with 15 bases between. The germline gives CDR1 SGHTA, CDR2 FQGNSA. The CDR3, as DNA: TGTGCCAGCAGCATCAGGGGAGGGTCTTACAATGAGCAGTTCTTC. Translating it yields CASSIRGGSYNEQFF.

The chain's CDR3 is CASTDNPDTQYF. The DNA for the CDR3 is TGTGCCAGCACTGATAATCCAGATACGCAGTATTTT. This chain connects TRBV25-1 to TRBJ2-3, with D unclear. V shed 7 bases and J shed 4 bases, with 9 bases lying between them. This CDR3 has 12 amino acids. From germline, CDR1 is MGHDK and CDR2 SYGVNS.

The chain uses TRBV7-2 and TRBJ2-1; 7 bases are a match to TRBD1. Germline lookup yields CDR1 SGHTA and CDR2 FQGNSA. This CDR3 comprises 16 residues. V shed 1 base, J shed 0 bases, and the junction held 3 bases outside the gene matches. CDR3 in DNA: TGTGCCAGCAGCTTAGTGGGGACAGCCTCCTACAATGAGCAGTTCTTC. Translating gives CASSLVGTASYNEQFF. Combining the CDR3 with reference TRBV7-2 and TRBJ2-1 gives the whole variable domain GAGVSQSPSNKVTEKGKDVELRCDPISGHTALYWYRQSLGQGLEFLIYFQGNSAPDKSGLPSDRFSAERTGGSVSTLTIQRTQQEDSAVYLCASSLVGTASYNEQFFGPGTRLTVL.

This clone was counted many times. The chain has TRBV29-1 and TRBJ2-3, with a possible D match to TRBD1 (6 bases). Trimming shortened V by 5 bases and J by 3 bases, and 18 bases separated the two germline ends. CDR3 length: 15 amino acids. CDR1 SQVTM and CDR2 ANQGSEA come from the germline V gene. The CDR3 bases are TGCAGCGTTTTGACAGGTTCCCTGCGGACAGATACGCAGTATTTT. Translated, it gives CSVLTGSLRTDTQYF.

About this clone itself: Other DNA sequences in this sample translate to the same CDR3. The CDR3 protein is CSATRGYEQFF. CDR3 bases: TGCAGTGCGACCAGGGGCTATGAGCAGTTCTTC. The chain carries TRBV20-1 and TRBJ2-1; D possibly corresponds to TRBD1 (6 bases). Germline values: CDR1 DFQATT, CDR2 SNEGSKA (reference sequence). The V and J ends lost 6 bases and 8 bases respectively, with 11 bases between them. This CDR3 comprises 11 residues.